The rows below give T cell receptor beta chains drawn from one sample of a study of immune evolution from preneoplasia to lung adenocarcinoma. Method: immunoSEQ multiplex PCR; TCRdb's copy keeps in-frame clones and lacks some. Of roughly 4,200 clones listed, 86% are singletons. Sequencing was performed on FFPE minimally invasive lung adenocarcinoma tissue. The receptor source for this set is a person aged 65 to 85 with lung adenocarcinoma. Each CDR3 is given with its conserved first and last residue. Each record gives: CDR3 length, J gene, V gene, D gene, clone size, CDR3 DNA, CDR3 protein. A D gene is named only where the DNA matches it firmly. Expanded clones are given a class, and other clones once, few, many or no size at all.

12 TRBJ1-2 TRBV6-6 . . TGTGCCAGCAGACTTCCAGGGGATGGCTACACCTTC CASRLPGDGYTF
10 TRBJ1-1 TRBV29-1 . . TGCAGCGTTTTGGGAACTGAAGCTTTCTTT CSVLGTEAFF
14 TRBJ2-7 TRBV30 TRBD2 once TGTGCCTGGAGTGTGTCTAGCGGTCTCTACGAGCAGTACTTC CAWSVSSGLYEQYF
13 TRBJ1-4 TRBV7-9 . . TGTGCCAGCCGCCGGGGAACTAATGAAAAACTGTTTTTT CASRRGTNEKLFF
16 TRBJ1-2 TRBV7-9 TRBD1 once TGTGCCAGCAGCCCAATGGACGGGACAGGGCTAGGGGGCTACACCTTC CASSPMDGTGLGGYTF
15 TRBJ2-1 TRBV28 . . TGTGCCAGCAGTTTACGGGGTCTCGCTGTGAATGAGCAGTTCTTC CASSLRGLAVNEQFF
14 TRBJ2-3 TRBV4-1 . . TGCGCCAGCAGCCAAGGGAGACAAACAGATACGCAGTATTTT CASSQGRQTDTQYF
14 TRBJ1-2 TRBV25-1 . . TGTGCCAGCAGTGACATATTGGTAGGGTATGGCTACACCTTC CASSDILVGYGYTF
13 TRBJ1-1 TRBV11-2 . once TGTGCCAGCAGCTTGTTAGTTGAGACTGAAGCTTTCTTT CASSLLVETEAFF
14 TRBJ2-5 TRBV4-2 . . TGTGCCAGCAGCCAGTTGACGTTCCAAGAGACCCAGTACTTC CASSQLTFQETQYF
12 TRBJ2-7 TRBV30 TRBD1 . TGTGCCTGGGGGGGACAGTTCTACGAGCAGTACTTC CAWGGQFYEQYF
14 TRBJ2-3 TRBV6-1 . once TGTGCCAGCAAAAGGGAGGAAGGAACAGATACGCAGTATTTT CASKREEGTDTQYF
11 TRBJ2-7 TRBV28 . . TGTGCCAGCAGTTTCCAGTACGAGCAGTACTTC CASSFQYEQYF
13 TRBJ1-5 TRBV19 TRBD1 . TGTGCCAGTGAGGGACAGGCCGGACAGCCCCAGCATTTT CASEGQAGQPQHF
15 TRBJ2-3 TRBV18 . . TGTGCCAGCTCACAGGAGTACCTAAGCACAGATACGCAGTATTTT CASSQEYLSTDTQYF
13 TRBJ1-2 TRBV10-3 . . TGTGCCATCAGTGACGAAGGGGACTATGGCTACACCTTC CAISDEGDYGYTF
16 TRBJ2-7 TRBV7-2 TRBD2 once TGTGCCAGCAGCGTCGCGGGAGGTCCAGCATTCTACGAGCAGTACTTC CASSVAGGPAFYEQYF
14 TRBJ1-2 TRBV7-2 TRBD1 . TGTGCCAGCAGCCCTCGGACAGGGAACTATGGCTACACCTTC CASSPRTGNYGYTF
15 TRBJ2-1 TRBV7-9 TRBD1 once TGTGCCAGCAGCCCCGAGACAGGGGGCTACAATGAGCAGTTCTTC CASSPETGGYNEQFF
13 TRBJ1-4 TRBV18 TRBD1 once TGTGCCAGCTCCCTAGGGGGCAATGAAAAACTGTTTTTT CASSLGGNEKLFF
16 TRBJ1-3 TRBV19 TRBD1 . TGTGCCAGTAGTGATGACGGGACAGCCTCTGGAAACACCATATATTTT CASSDDGTASGNTIYF
14 TRBJ2-2 TRBV25-1 TRBD1 . TGTGCCAGTAGAGGACAGGGGGGTACCGGGGAGCTGTTTTTT CASRGQGGTGELFF
13 TRBJ2-2 TRBV10-1 TRBD1 . TGCGCCACCGCAACAGGGGTCACCGGGGAGCTGTTTTTT CATATGVTGELFF
15 TRBJ1-1 TRBV18 . . TGTGCCAGCTCACCACCTCAGGGTGTCGATACTGAAGCTTTCTTT CASSPPQGVDTEAFF
14 TRBJ2-7 TRBV27 . . TGTGCCAGCAGTAGTGGACAGAGGTCCTACGAGCAGTACTTC CASSSGQRSYEQYF
13 TRBJ1-6 TRBV30 . . TGTGCCTGGAGTAAGGGGCCGAATTCACCCCTCCACTTT CAWSKGPNSPLHF
14 TRBJ2-7 TRBV29-1 TRBD2 . TGCAGCGTTGAGTGGCTAGCGGGAACGTACGAGCAGTACTTC CSVEWLAGTYEQYF
13 TRBJ1-5 TRBV29-1 . . TGCAGCGTTGCCAGTTACAGCAATCAGCCCCAGCATTTT CSVASYSNQPQHF
17 TRBJ1-6 TRBV5-8 . . TGTGCCAGCAGCCTTTATACGGACAGAAACTATAATTCACCCCTCCACTTT CASSLYTDRNYNSPLHF
12 TRBJ1-2 TRBV5-6 . few TGTGCCAGCAGTCCGGGGGACTATGGCTACACCTTC CASSPGDYGYTF
11 TRBJ2-5 TRBV2 . once TGTGCCAGCAGCCTCGCGGAGACCCAGTACTTC CASSLAETQYF
14 TRBJ2-7 TRBV7-2 . . TGTGCCAGCAGCTTAGGAATTAGCCCCCACGAGCAGTACTTC CASSLGISPHEQYF